The rows below give T cell receptor beta chains drawn from one sample of a study of T-cell reconstitution after alpha-beta-depleted transplantation in children. Using its own MiXCR run on the PCR reads, TCRdb lists one record per CDR3 protein. The sample includes a few hundred thousand distinct CDR3 sequences, over 9.5% of them seen just once. The sequences come from PBMCs, collected before TCRalphabeta/CD19-depleted stem cell transplant. The receptors here all came from a boy in the first two years of life with acute myeloid leukemia, due to receive a stem cell transplant. The CDR3 runs from the conserved cysteine through the conserved F or W. The D gene is left open where the match is weak. Rows may omit the clone size; those that give it use once, few, many or a size class.

J gene: TRBJ1-5
clone size: .
V gene: TRBV13
D gene: .
CDR3 protein: CASSLGGGINQPQHF
CDR3 DNA: TGTGCCAGCAGCTTAGGAGGGGGGATCAATCAGCCCCAGCATTTT

J gene: TRBJ2-3
clone size: many
V gene: TRBV27
D gene: TRBD1
CDR3 protein: CASSRYRGSTDTQYF
CDR3 DNA: TGTGCCAGCAGTCGATACAGGGGGAGCACAGATACGCAGTATTTT

J gene: TRBJ2-2
clone size: many
V gene: TRBV23-1
D gene: TRBD2
CDR3 protein: CASSHFPGTSTGELFF
CDR3 DNA: TGCGCCAGCAGTCATTTCCCGGGGACTAGCACCGGGGAGCTGTTTTTT

J gene: TRBJ2-7
clone size: many
V gene: TRBV7-9
D gene: TRBD2
CDR3 protein: CASSSLAGLAGGGEQYF
CDR3 DNA: TGTGCCAGCAGCTCCCTCGCGGGACTAGCGGGAGGAGGTGAGCAGTACTTC

J gene: TRBJ2-3
clone size: many
V gene: TRBV7-2
D gene: TRBD2
CDR3 protein: CASSLALAGSDTQYF
CDR3 DNA: TGTGCCAGCAGCTTAGCCCTAGCGGGATCAGATACGCAGTATTTT

J gene: TRBJ1-1
clone size: many
V gene: TRBV20-1
D gene: .
CDR3 protein: CSAREGAFF
CDR3 DNA: TGCAGTGCTAGAGAGGGGGCTTTCTTT

J gene: TRBJ2-7
clone size: .
V gene: TRBV28
D gene: TRBD1
CDR3 protein: CAIRRQGTYEQYF
CDR3 DNA: TGTGCCATCAGGAGACAGGGGACCTACGAGCAGTACTTC

J gene: TRBJ2-1
clone size: many
V gene: TRBV5-1
D gene: TRBD2
CDR3 protein: CASRAGTSGMNEQFF
CDR3 DNA: TGCGCCAGCAGGGCCGGGACTAGCGGGATGAATGAGCAGTTCTTC

J gene: TRBJ2-3
clone size: .
V gene: TRBV6-5
D gene: .
CDR3 protein: CASSYGPTPPYQGNTQYF
CDR3 DNA: TGTGCCAGCAGTTACGGTCCTACGCCTCCCTACCAAGGAAATACGCAGTATTTT

J gene: TRBJ2-7
clone size: many
V gene: TRBV11-2
D gene: .
CDR3 protein: CATTYLDSYEQYF
CDR3 DNA: TGTGCCACCACATATCTTGACTCCTACGAGCAGTACTTC

J gene: TRBJ2-7
clone size: many
V gene: TRBV6-6
D gene: .
CDR3 protein: CASTYRTSYEQYF
CDR3 DNA: TGTGCCAGCACCTACAGGACCTCCTACGAGCAGTACTTC

J gene: TRBJ2-2
clone size: many
V gene: TRBV24-1
D gene: .
CDR3 protein: CATKGGTGELFF
CDR3 DNA: TGTGCCACCAAAGGGGGCACCGGGGAGCTGTTTTTT

J gene: TRBJ2-5
clone size: few
V gene: TRBV24-1
D gene: TRBD1
CDR3 protein: CATSDSGTGETQYF
CDR3 DNA: TGTGCCACCAGTGATTCCGGGACAGGAGAGACCCAGTACTTC

J gene: TRBJ2-3
clone size: .
V gene: TRBV5-1
D gene: .
CDR3 protein: CASRGGPRTDTQYF
CDR3 DNA: TGCGCCAGCAGGGGGGGGCCTCGCACAGATACGCAGTATTTT

J gene: TRBJ2-1
clone size: many
V gene: TRBV15
D gene: TRBD2
CDR3 protein: CATSRDRGHLAGSYNEQFF
CDR3 DNA: TGTGCCACCAGCAGAGATCGTGGCCATTTAGCGGGTTCCTACAATGAGCAGTTCTTC

J gene: TRBJ1-5
clone size: many
V gene: TRBV27
D gene: .
CDR3 protein: CASSLRRGYSNQPQHF
CDR3 DNA: TGTGCCAGCAGTTTAAGGAGGGGTTATAGCAATCAGCCCCAGCATTTT

J gene: TRBJ2-7
clone size: .
V gene: TRBV6-5
D gene: TRBD2
CDR3 protein: CASSSPSGVYEQYF
CDR3 DNA: TGTGCCAGCAGTTCCCCTAGCGGGGTATACGAGCAGTACTTC

J gene: TRBJ2-5
clone size: many
V gene: TRBV9
D gene: .
CDR3 protein: CASSPSGLLETQYF
CDR3 DNA: TGTGCCAGCAGCCCGTCAGGGTTGCTAGAGACCCAGTACTTC

J gene: TRBJ2-1
clone size: .
V gene: TRBV11-2
D gene: .
CDR3 protein: CASSLLGSREPPGNEQFF
CDR3 DNA: TGTGCCAGCAGCTTATTGGGTTCTCGGGAGCCCCCAGGGAATGAGCAGTTCTTC

J gene: TRBJ2-5
clone size: many
V gene: TRBV5-1
D gene: .
CDR3 protein: CASSLAWGQLEETQYF
CDR3 DNA: TGCGCCAGCAGCTTGGCCTGGGGGCAGTTAGAAGAGACCCAGTACTTC

J gene: TRBJ2-1
clone size: many
V gene: TRBV10-2
D gene: TRBD2
CDR3 protein: CASSEWTSGRANEQFF
CDR3 DNA: TGCGCCAGCAGTGAGTGGACTAGCGGGAGGGCCAATGAGCAGTTCTTC

J gene: TRBJ2-2
clone size: many
V gene: TRBV12-3/TRBV12-4
D gene: TRBD1
CDR3 protein: CASSSGQGAVGELFF
CDR3 DNA: TGTGCCAGCAGTTCCGGACAGGGGGCGGTCGGGGAGCTGTTTTTT

J gene: TRBJ1-1
clone size: .
V gene: TRBV12-3/TRBV12-4
D gene: TRBD1
CDR3 protein: CASSSWTGMNTEAFF
CDR3 DNA: TGTGCCAGCAGTTCGTGGACAGGGATGAACACTGAAGCTTTCTTT

J gene: TRBJ2-1
clone size: few
V gene: TRBV6-1
D gene: TRBD2
CDR3 protein: CASSARTSGVPWYNEQFF
CDR3 DNA: TGTGCCAGCAGTGCTAGGACTAGCGGGGTCCCTTGGTACAATGAGCAGTTCTTC

J gene: TRBJ2-5
clone size: many
V gene: TRBV6-1
D gene: TRBD2
CDR3 protein: CASSQNLAGQETQYF
CDR3 DNA: TGTGCCAGCAGTCAAAATTTAGCGGGACAAGAGACCCAGTACTTC

J gene: TRBJ2-1
clone size: many
V gene: TRBV7-2
D gene: TRBD1
CDR3 protein: CASTLGTGRNEQFF
CDR3 DNA: TGTGCCAGCACCCTGGGGACAGGGAGGAATGAGCAGTTCTTC

J gene: TRBJ2-5
clone size: many
V gene: TRBV4-1
D gene: .
CDR3 protein: CASSQPDSSQETQYF
CDR3 DNA: TGCGCCAGCAGCCAACCGGACAGTTCACAAGAGACCCAGTACTTC

J gene: TRBJ1-4
clone size: .
V gene: TRBV12-3/TRBV12-4
D gene: .
CDR3 protein: CASRLGRTTNEKLFF
CDR3 DNA: TGTGCCAGCAGATTGGGCAGGACTACTAATGAAAAACTGTTTTTT

J gene: TRBJ2-2
clone size: many
V gene: TRBV27
D gene: TRBD1
CDR3 protein: CASSRPGQGRTGELFF
CDR3 DNA: TGTGCCAGCAGCCGCCCGGGACAGGGGAGAACCGGGGAGCTGTTTTTT

J gene: TRBJ2-2
clone size: .
V gene: TRBV12-3/TRBV12-4
D gene: .
CDR3 protein: CASSRTGLAGELFF
CDR3 DNA: TGTGCCAGCAGCCGTACGGGGTTGGCCGGGGAGCTGTTTTTT

J gene: TRBJ1-1
clone size: many
V gene: TRBV30
D gene: .
CDR3 protein: CAWSVTGYTEAFF
CDR3 DNA: TGTGCCTGGAGTGTAACTGGGTACACTGAAGCTTTCTTT

J gene: TRBJ2-7
clone size: many
V gene: TRBV9
D gene: .
CDR3 protein: CASSGGDEQYF
CDR3 DNA: TGTGCCAGCAGCGGGGGCGACGAGCAGTACTTC

J gene: TRBJ2-3
clone size: many
V gene: TRBV5-1
D gene: .
CDR3 protein: CASSLGGSHMGDTQYF
CDR3 DNA: TGCGCCAGCAGCTTGGGAGGCAGCCATATGGGGGATACGCAGTATTTT

J gene: TRBJ1-1
clone size: many
V gene: TRBV5-1
D gene: .
CDR3 protein: CATTDTKNTEAFF
CDR3 DNA: TGCGCCACCACGGACACTAAGAACACTGAAGCTTTCTTT

J gene: TRBJ1-1
clone size: .
V gene: TRBV28
D gene: .
CDR3 protein: CASSLLREAFF
CDR3 DNA: TGTGCCAGCAGTTTATTACGTGAAGCTTTCTTT

J gene: TRBJ2-1
clone size: many
V gene: TRBV11-2
D gene: TRBD2
CDR3 protein: CASRISGSINEQFF
CDR3 DNA: TGTGCCAGCAGGATTAGCGGGAGTATCAATGAGCAGTTCTTC

J gene: TRBJ2-1
clone size: .
V gene: TRBV5-4
D gene: TRBD2
CDR3 protein: CARSCYVSGTSGLYNEQFF
CDR3 DNA: TGTGCCAGGAGCTGCTATGTCTCCGGGACTAGCGGACTCTACAATGAGCAGTTCTTC

J gene: TRBJ1-1
clone size: many
V gene: TRBV13
D gene: .
CDR3 protein: CASSSPVEGNTEAFF
CDR3 DNA: TGTGCCAGCAGCTCGCCAGTGGAGGGGAACACTGAAGCTTTCTTT

J gene: TRBJ2-7
clone size: few
V gene: TRBV12-3/TRBV12-4
D gene: .
CDR3 protein: CASSPNSGVYEQYF
CDR3 DNA: TGTGCCAGCAGTCCTAACTCCGGGGTCTACGAGCAGTACTTC